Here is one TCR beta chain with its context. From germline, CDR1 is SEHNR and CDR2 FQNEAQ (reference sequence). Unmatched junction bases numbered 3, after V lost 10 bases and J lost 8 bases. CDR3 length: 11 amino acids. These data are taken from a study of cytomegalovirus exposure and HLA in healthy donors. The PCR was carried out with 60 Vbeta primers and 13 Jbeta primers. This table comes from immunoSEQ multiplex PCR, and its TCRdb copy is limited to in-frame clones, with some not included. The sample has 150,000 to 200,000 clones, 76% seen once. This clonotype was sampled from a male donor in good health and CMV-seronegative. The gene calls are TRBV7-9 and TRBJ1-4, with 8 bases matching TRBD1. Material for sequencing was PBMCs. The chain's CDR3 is CATWDREKLFF. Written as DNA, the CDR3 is TGTGCCACTTGGGACAGGGAAAAACTGTTTTTT.